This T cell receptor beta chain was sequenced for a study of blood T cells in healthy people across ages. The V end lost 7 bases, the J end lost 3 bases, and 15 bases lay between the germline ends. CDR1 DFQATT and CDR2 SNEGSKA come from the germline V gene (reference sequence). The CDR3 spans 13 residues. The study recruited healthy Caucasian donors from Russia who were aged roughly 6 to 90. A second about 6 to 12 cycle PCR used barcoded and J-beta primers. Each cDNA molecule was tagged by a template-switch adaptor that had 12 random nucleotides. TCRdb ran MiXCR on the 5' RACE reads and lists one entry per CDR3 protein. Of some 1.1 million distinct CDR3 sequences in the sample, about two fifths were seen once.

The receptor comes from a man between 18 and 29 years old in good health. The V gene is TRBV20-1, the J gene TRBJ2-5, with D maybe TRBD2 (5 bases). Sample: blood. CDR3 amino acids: CSGLAEREETQYF. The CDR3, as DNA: TGCAGTGGTCTAGCAGAGAGGGAAGAGACCCAGTACTTC.